This T cell receptor (beta chain) was profiled in a study of blood T cell repertoires in COVID-19. For the study at large: Sites across the United States, Italy and Spain contributed samples from acute and convalescent COVID-19. The analysed material was cDNA or gDNA that came from T cells, B-cell-depleted T cells, or PBMCs.

How the authors handled the data: Using reference gene primer amplification, nucleated cell counts were estimated. Measured with immunoSEQ multiplex PCR; TCRdb has only the in-frame clones, and not every one. The V and J calls and the clone size are those of that table, but D and trimming were determined from the DNA. The data hold 95,000 to 150,000 clones, with roughly 82% observed a single time. This receptor was obtained from a human donor in a cohort sampled during active COVID-19. Sequenced input: peripheral blood.

The CDR3 reads CASSPQGGGPGEQYF. CDR3 nucleotide sequence: TGTGCCAGCTCACCACAAGGGGGGGGGCCGGGCGAGCAGTACTTC. The V gene is TRBV18, the J gene TRBJ2-7; possibly TRBD2 for D (7 bases). Germline CDR1 KGHSH, CDR2 LQKENI. This CDR3 comprises 15 residues. The V end was cut by 1 base, the J end by 6 bases, with 16 bases between. Using reference TRBV18 and TRBJ2-7 for the parts outside the CDR3, the full variable domain is NAGVMQNPRHLVRRRGQEARLRCSPMKGHSHVYWYRQLPEEGLKFMVYLQKENIIDESGMPKERFSAEFPKEGPSILRIQQVVRGDSAAYFCASSPQGGGPGEQYFGPGTRLTVT.